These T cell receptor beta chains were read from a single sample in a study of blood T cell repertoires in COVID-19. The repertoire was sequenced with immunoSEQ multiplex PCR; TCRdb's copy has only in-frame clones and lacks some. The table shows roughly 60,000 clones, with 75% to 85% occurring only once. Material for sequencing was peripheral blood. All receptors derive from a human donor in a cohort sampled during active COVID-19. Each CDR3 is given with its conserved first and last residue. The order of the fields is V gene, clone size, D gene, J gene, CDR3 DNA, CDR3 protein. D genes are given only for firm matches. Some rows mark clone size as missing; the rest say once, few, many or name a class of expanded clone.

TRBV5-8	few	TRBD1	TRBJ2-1	TGTGCCAGCAGGGACAGGGTTCAGGGGTCCTACAATGAGCAGTTCTTC	CASRDRVQGSYNEQFF
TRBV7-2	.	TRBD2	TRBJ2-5	TGTGCCAGCAGCTTAGCTAGCGGGGCCCAAGAGACCCAGTACTTC	CASSLASGAQETQYF
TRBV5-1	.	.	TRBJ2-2	TGCGCCAGCAGCTCCGTGGGCGCCACCGGGGAGCTGTTTTTT	CASSSVGATGELFF
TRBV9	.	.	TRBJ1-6	TGTGCCAGCAGAATGGACGGGGATAATTCACCCCTCCACTTT	CASRMDGDNSPLHF
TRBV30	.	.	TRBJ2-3	TGTGCCTGTCTGACTGGCACAGATACGCAGTATTTT	CACLTGTDTQYF
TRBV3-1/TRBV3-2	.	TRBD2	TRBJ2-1	TGTGCCAGCAGCCAAGCGTGGAGCGGGGGCCACCGATACAATGAGCAGTTCTTC	CASSQAWSGGHRYNEQFF
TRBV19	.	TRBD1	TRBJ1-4	TGTGCCAGTAGTCCAGGGACAGGGAACGAAAAACTGTTTTTT	CASSPGTGNEKLFF
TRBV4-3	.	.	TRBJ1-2	TGCGCCAGCAGAGACAGTCCTTATGATCCTAACTATGGCTACACCTTC	CASRDSPYDPNYGYTF
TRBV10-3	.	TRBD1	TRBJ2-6	TGTGCCATCAATCCCGGCCCGGGACAGGGCGGTGGGGCCAACGTCCTGACTTTC	CAINPGPGQGGGANVLTF
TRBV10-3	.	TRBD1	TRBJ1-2	TGTGCCATCAGCAAACAGGGGGGCGCAAGACACTATGGCTACACCTTC	CAISKQGGARHYGYTF
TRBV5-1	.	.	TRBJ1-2	TGCGCCAGCAGCTTGGTTTCGGCAGGGGTTGGCTACACCTTC	CASSLVSAGVGYTF
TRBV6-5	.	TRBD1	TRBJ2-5	TGTGCCAGCAGTTACAGGGACAGTCGAGGCCAGTACTTC	CASSYRDSRGQYF
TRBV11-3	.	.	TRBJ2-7	TGTGCCAGCAGCCCATACGAGCAGTACTTC	CASSPYEQYF
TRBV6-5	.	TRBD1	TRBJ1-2	TGTGCCAGCAGGCCACAGGGGGAGGTCGACGGCTACACCTTC	CASRPQGEVDGYTF
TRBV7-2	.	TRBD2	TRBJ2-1	TGTGCCAGCAGCGAAAGGACTAGCGGGGGGGCCAGTCGGTTCTTC	CASSERTSGGASRFF
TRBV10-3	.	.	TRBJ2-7	TGTGCCATCAGCGGAGACAGTAACGAGCAGTACTTC	CAISGDSNEQYF